The 14 T cell receptor beta chains reported below all come from one sample, sequenced in a study of shared clonotypes between healthy human individuals. Sequencing was performed with immunoSEQ multiplex PCR; in TCRdb, only in-frame clones are kept and a portion is missing. The sample has over a million clones; about 77% are singletons. The sample was memory CD4+ T cells sorted from blood. Subset noted: CD45RA-negative fraction. The receptors here all came from a man aged 18 to 30 in good health.

The chain joins TRBV7-2 to TRBJ2-7; D may be TRBD1 (5 bases). The V and J ends lost 4 bases and 0 bases respectively, with 16 bases between them. The CDR3 is made up of 16 amino acids. Germline CDR1 and CDR2: SGHTA and FQGNSA. For the CDR3, the DNA is TGTGCCAGCAGCTCACAGGCGAGCGCGAGCTCCTACGAGCAGTACTTC. As protein: CASSSQASASSYEQYF.

The J gene is TRBJ2-5, the V gene TRBV5-1; the match to TRBD2 covers 7 bases. Germline CDR1 SGHRS, CDR2 YFSETQ. CDR3 length: 15 amino acids. The junction had 4 bases not matched to a gene; V was cut back by 2 bases and J by 0 bases. The CDR3 DNA sequence: TGCGCCAGCAGCTTCGAGGGAGGGAACCAAGAGACCCAGTACTTC. This gives the protein CASSFEGGNQETQYF. The variable domain in full, with the rest retrieved from reference TRBV5-1 and TRBJ2-5, is KAGVTQTPRYLIKTRGQQVTLSCSPISGHRSVSWYQQTPGQGLQFLFEYFSETQRNKGNFPGRFSGRQFSNSRSEMNVSTLELGDSALYLCASSFEGGNQETQYFGPGTRLLVL.

The chain carries TRBV5-8 and TRBJ2-7, with 9 bases lining up with TRBD1. This CDR3 spans 14 amino acids. From germline, CDR1 is SGHTS and CDR2 YDEGEE. V lost 5 bases, J lost 7 bases, and 10 bases stayed unmatched. The CDR3 DNA reads TGTGCCAGCAGTATAGGACAGGGGCGAGGTGAGCAGTACTTC. It specifies CASSIGQGRGEQYF. Looking up the rest from reference TRBV5-8 and TRBJ2-7 gives the full variable domain: EAGVTQSPTHLIKTRGQQATLRCSPISGHTSVYWYQQALGLGLQFLLWYDEGEERNRGNFPPRFSGRQFPNYSSELNVNALELEDSALYLCASSIGQGRGEQYFGPGTRLTVT.

The chain couples TRBV1 to TRBJ1-1; TRBD1 was called by the table and not checked on the DNA. TRBV1 is classified as a pseudogene. This CDR3 comprises 15 residues. DNA of the CDR3: TGCACCAGCAGCCAAGAGAAAGACAGGAACACTGAAGCTTTCTTT. Encoded protein: CTSSQEKDRNTEAFF.

This clone was recorded a few times. This chain connects TRBV7-2 to TRBJ2-3; 9 nucleotides line up with TRBD2. Per germline, CDR1 SGHTA and CDR2 FQGNSA. The length of the CDR3 is 16 residues. V shed 2 bases, J shed 3 bases, and the junction held 6 bases outside the gene matches. The CDR3 reads CASSLRREGLTDTQYF. CDR3 DNA sequence: TGTGCCAGCAGCTTACGGCGGGAGGGCCTAACAGATACGCAGTATTTT.

The chain carries TRBV10-1 and TRBJ1-5, with TRBD1 as a possible D gene (5 bases). This CDR3 is built from 14 residues. Trimming stripped 8 bases from V and 1 base from J, with 12 bases between. Germline values: CDR1 WNHNN, CDR2 SYGVQD (reference sequence). The CDR3 DNA sequence: TGCGCCAGCGTGAATAGGGGAAGCAATCAGCCCCAGCATTTT. Its translation: CASVNRGSNQPQHF.

The chain is built from TRBV6-1 and TRBJ2-5; 7 nucleotides line up with TRBD2. The V segment lost 4 bases and the J segment 1 base; nucleotides outside the gene matches: 3. CDR1 and CDR2 (germline): MNHNS, SASEGT. This CDR3 has 14 residues. CDR3 coding DNA: TGTGCCAGCAGTGTGGGCGGGAGCCAAGAGACCCAGTACTTC. This translates into CASSVGGSQETQYF.

This clone occurred once. This sequence joins TRBV6-5 and TRBJ1-1; D might be TRBD1 (5 bases). This CDR3 has 14 residues. Germline CDR1 MNHEY, CDR2 SVGAGI. V was shortened by 6 bases and J by 6 bases, with 17 bases between the two germline ends. CDR3 nucleotides: TGTGCCAGCAGCCCCGGGACGTCTAAGGCTGAAGCTTTCTTT. This gives the protein CASSPGTSKAEAFF.

The rearrangement uses TRBV19 and TRBJ2-3; 9 bases match TRBD1. Germline lookup yields CDR1 LNHDA and CDR2 SQIVND (reference sequence). The CDR3 is 16 residues long. The junction had 10 bases not matched to a gene; V was cut back by 6 bases and J by 3 bases. The CDR3 spells CASRPTTGGGTDTQYF. CDR3 nucleotides: TGTGCCAGTAGGCCGACCACAGGGGGCGGAACAGATACGCAGTATTTT.

This clone was detected only a few times. Other DNA sequences within the sample encode an identical CDR3. This chain connects TRBV4-3 to TRBJ2-1, with 8 bases aligning to TRBD2. Trimming removed 4 bases from V and 4 bases from J; junction bases left unmatched: 15. Germline CDR1 is LGHNA and CDR2 is YSLEER. This CDR3 contains 18 residues. For the CDR3, the DNA is TGCGCCAGCAGCCCACGGGAGCGGGGGACCTCCGGGTACAATGAGCAGTTCTTC. Protein product: CASSPRERGTSGYNEQFF.

The chain uses TRBV14 and TRBJ2-1; D possibly corresponds to TRBD2 (6 bases). The CDR3 spans 15 residues. Germline V lookup: CDR1 SGHDN, CDR2 FVKESK. V lost 4 bases, J lost 0 bases, and 10 bases lay in between. The CDR3 here is CASSRGGSSYNEQFF. The CDR3 nucleotides are TGTGCCAGCAGCCGCGGAGGGAGCTCCTACAATGAGCAGTTCTTC.

This chain uses TRBV10-1 with TRBJ2-2; a weak D match, TRBD2 (5 bases). The V end was cut by 6 bases, the J end by 5 bases, with 13 bases between. Germline-derived CDR1 and CDR2 are WNHNN and SYGVQD (reference sequence). CDR3 length: 14 amino acids. CDR3 loop: CASSPGGVTGELFF. CDR3 in DNA: TGCGCCAGCAGCCCCGGAGGTGTGACCGGGGAGCTGTTTTTT.

This clone was observed once. A much larger clone lies one base from this, so it may be a read error. The sample has other DNA sequences that encode this CDR3 too. The CDR3 DNA reads as TGTGCCAGCAGCTTTAGAGATGAGCAGTTCTTC. Residues: CASSFRDEQFF. The chain has TRBV5-6 and TRBJ2-1; the D is unclear. CDR1 is SGHDT, CDR2 YYEEEE, per germline. Trimming took off 2 bases at V and 8 bases at J, with 5 bases between the two ends. The CDR3 sequence is 11 residues long.

The rearrangement links TRBV30 to TRBJ2-3, with 9 nucleotides matching TRBD2. The CDR3 has 15 residues. Germline-derived CDR1 and CDR2 are GTSNPN and SVGIG (reference sequence). V was pared by 3 bases and J by 3 bases, with 7 bases of the junction left unmatched. The CDR3, as DNA: TGTGCCTGGAGAGAGGCGGGAGGGTCGACAGATACGCAGTATTTT. Translation gives CAWREAGGSTDTQYF.